These T cell receptor beta chains were read from a single sample in a study of technical replicates of blood from several donors. Profiling relied on immunoSEQ multiplex PCR, and the TCRdb table lists in-frame clones only, not all of them. The sample consists of 75,000 to 100,000 clones, around 90% of them appearing once. Sequencing input: T cells isolated from PBMCs. These receptor sequences come from a human donor in good health. Both conserved end residues are part of each CDR3. The D gene is left open where the match is weak. For some rows the clone size is stated as once, few or many, or as a class when expanded; others skip it.

>TRBV5-1|NA|TRBJ2-3|NA
TGCGCCAGCAACTGGGGGCGCACAGATACGCAGTATTTT
CASNWGRTDTQYF
>TRBV18|NA|TRBJ2-7|once
TGTGCCAGCTCACCCGAGGGACAAAGGAACGAGCAGTACTTC
CASSPEGQRNEQYF
>TRBV7-9|NA|TRBJ1-4|NA
TGTGCCAGCAGCTTAGTCGGCGGTGCAACTAATGAAAAACTGTTTTTT
CASSLVGGATNEKLFF
>TRBV29-1|NA|TRBJ1-1|NA
TGCAGCGTCCAACCACAGAAGAACACTGAAGCTTTCTTT
CSVQPQKNTEAFF
>TRBV2|TRBD2|TRBJ2-1|NA
TGTGCCAGCATACTAGCGGGGGGCCTCATCTACAATGAGCAGTTCTTC
CASILAGGLIYNEQFF
>TRBV12-5|NA|TRBJ2-7|NA
TGTGCTAGTGGTTTGGTCCTGGGGGCAGTGTTCTACGAGCAGTACTTC
CASGLVLGAVFYEQYF
>TRBV7-6|NA|TRBJ2-1|NA
TGTGCCAGCAGCCCCGGACAGTACAATGAGCAGTTCTTC
CASSPGQYNEQFF
>TRBV10-2|NA|TRBJ2-7|NA
TGCGCCAGCAGTGAGCAGGGCCCCTACGAGCAGTACTTC
CASSEQGPYEQYF
>TRBV10-1|NA|TRBJ2-7|NA
TGCGCCAGCAGTGATTATCAGGGTAGGCACGAGCAGTACTTC
CASSDYQGRHEQYF
>TRBV28|NA|TRBJ2-1|NA
TGTGCCAGCAGCCCTCCTGGACTATCTAGCTCCTACAATGAGCAGTTCTTC
CASSPPGLSSSYNEQFF
>TRBV25-1|NA|TRBJ1-1|NA
TGTGCCAGCAGGAGGATCACTGAAGCTTTCTTT
CASRRITEAFF
>TRBV2|NA|TRBJ1-2|once
TGTGCCAGCATCCCCTCGTCGCGGGTTAACTATGGCTACACCTTC
CASIPSSRVNYGYTF
>TRBV6-5|NA|TRBJ1-4|NA
TGTGCCAGCGGGGGCAGGGTTTTTGAAAAACTGTTTTTT
CASGGRVFEKLFF
>TRBV11-2|TRBD1|TRBJ2-3|once
TGTGCCAGCAGCCCAGTAAGGTCGAGCAGGGGGGATACGCAGTATTTT
CASSPVRSSRGDTQYF
>TRBV6-1|TRBD1|TRBJ1-2|NA
TGTGCCAGCAGTGAAGCGGGGACAGACTATGGCTACACCTTC
CASSEAGTDYGYTF
>TRBV19|TRBD1|TRBJ2-7|NA
TGTGCCAGTAGTCCAGGACAGGCCTACGAGCAGTACTTC
CASSPGQAYEQYF
>TRBV28|TRBD1|TRBJ1-1|NA
TGTGCCGGCAGTTTCCTAACAGGGGGCGAAGCTTTCTTT
CAGSFLTGGEAFF
>TRBV7-2|TRBD1|TRBJ2-5|NA
TGTGCCAGCAGCTTTAGACCAGGACAGGACCAAGAGACCCAGTACTTC
CASSFRPGQDQETQYF
>TRBV6-5|TRBD1|TRBJ1-3|NA
TGTGCCAGCAGTGTCGGACAGGGTGGAAACACCATATATTTT
CASSVGQGGNTIYF
>TRBV4-2|TRBD2|TRBJ2-3|NA
TGTGCCAGCAGCCGCGGACTAGCGGGGTCAGGCGCAAGTGGCACAGATACGCAGTATTTT
CASSRGLAGSGASGTDTQYF
>TRBV5-1|TRBD2|TRBJ2-2|few
TGCGCCAGCAGCTTGGGGGAGGGAACGAACACCGGGGAGCTGTTTTTT
CASSLGEGTNTGELFF
>TRBV29-1|TRBD2|TRBJ2-1|few
TGCAGCGTTCACTTAGGGGGACTAGCGGCCCCTTACAATGAGCAGTTCTTC
CSVHLGGLAAPYNEQFF
>TRBV19|NA|TRBJ1-1|NA
TGTGCCAGTAGTATGCTAGGGGTTTTGACTGAAGCTTTCTTT
CASSMLGVLTEAFF
>TRBV4-1|TRBD1|TRBJ2-7|NA
TGCGCCAGCAGCCAACCGGGACAGGGCTACGAGCAGTACTTC
CASSQPGQGYEQYF
>TRBV12-5|TRBD2|TRBJ2-5|NA
TGTGCTAGTGCCATTAGCGGGAGCGAAGAGACCCAGTACTTC
CASAISGSEETQYF
>TRBV14|NA|TRBJ1-1|NA
TGTGCCAGCAGCCTTTGGACAGACTTAAACACTGAAGCTTTCTTT
CASSLWTDLNTEAFF
>TRBV7-2|TRBD1|TRBJ1-1|NA
TGTGCCAGCAGACAGCTTCTTCAGGGGGCATATAGGGCTTTCTTT
CASRQLLQGAYRAFF
>TRBV7-8|TRBD1|TRBJ1-1|few
TGTGCCAGCAGCTCGGGACAGGGGCACACTGAAGCTTTCTTT
CASSSGQGHTEAFF
>TRBV19|NA|TRBJ2-1|NA
TGTGCCAGTAGTCAGGGGATTATCTATGAGCAGTTCTTC
CASSQGIIYEQFF
>TRBV5-1|NA|TRBJ1-3|NA
TGCGCCAGCAGAGGATCCTTAGGGGACACCATATATTTT
CASRGSLGDTIYF
>TRBV5-1|NA|TRBJ2-7|NA
TGCGCCAGCAGCCCCGCGGGGAGTGCGTACGAGCAGTACTTC
CASSPAGSAYEQYF
>TRBV7-9|TRBD1|TRBJ2-7|NA
TGTGCCAGCAGCTTCGGGACAGGGCCCGACGAGCAGTACTTC
CASSFGTGPDEQYF
>TRBV5-4|TRBD2|TRBJ2-1|NA
TGTGCCAGCAGCCGCCCGGGACTAGCGGGAGAGACTGAGCAGTTCTTC
CASSRPGLAGETEQFF
>TRBV5-5|NA|TRBJ2-7|NA
TGTGCCAGCAGCTTGGGCACCGGTGTGTTCTACGAGCAGTACTTC
CASSLGTGVFYEQYF
>TRBV2|TRBD2|TRBJ2-3|NA
TGTGCCAGCAGTCCCGGGTTGGGGACTAGCCAGTATTTT
CASSPGLGTSQYF
>TRBV10-3|TRBD1|TRBJ2-1|NA
TGTGCCAGCTCAACAGATACAGGGGCGGTAGGGCAGTTCTTC
CASSTDTGAVGQFF
>TRBV12-5|NA|TRBJ1-4|NA
TGTGCTAGTGGTTTGGTACTGTCCCGAACGACTAATGAAAAACTGTTTTTT
CASGLVLSRTTNEKLFF